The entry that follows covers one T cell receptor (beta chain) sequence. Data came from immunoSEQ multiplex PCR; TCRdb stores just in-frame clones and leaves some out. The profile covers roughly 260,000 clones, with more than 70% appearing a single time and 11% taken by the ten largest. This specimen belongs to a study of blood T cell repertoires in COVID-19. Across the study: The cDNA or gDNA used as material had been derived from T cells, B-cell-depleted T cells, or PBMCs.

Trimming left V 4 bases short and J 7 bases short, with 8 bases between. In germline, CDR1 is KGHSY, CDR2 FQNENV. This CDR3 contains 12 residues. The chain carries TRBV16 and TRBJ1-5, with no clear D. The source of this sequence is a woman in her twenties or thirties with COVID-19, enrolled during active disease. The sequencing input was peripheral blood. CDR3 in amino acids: CASSRPGQPQHF. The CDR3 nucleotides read TGTGCCAGCAGCCGCCCGGGACAGCCCCAGCATTTT.